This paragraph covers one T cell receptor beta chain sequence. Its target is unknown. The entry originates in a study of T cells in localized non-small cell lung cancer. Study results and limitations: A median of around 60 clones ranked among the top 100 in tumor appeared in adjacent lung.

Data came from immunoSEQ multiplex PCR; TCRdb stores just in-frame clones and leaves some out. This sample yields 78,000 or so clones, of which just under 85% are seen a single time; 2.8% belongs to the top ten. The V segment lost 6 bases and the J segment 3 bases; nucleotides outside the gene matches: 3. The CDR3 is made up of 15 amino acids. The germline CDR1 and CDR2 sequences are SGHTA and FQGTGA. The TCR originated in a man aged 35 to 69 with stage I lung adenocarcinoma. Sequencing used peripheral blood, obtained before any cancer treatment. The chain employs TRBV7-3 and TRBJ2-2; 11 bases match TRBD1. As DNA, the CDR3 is TGTGCCAGCAGTGGACAGGGGGCGGACACCGGGGAGCTGTTTTTT. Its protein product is CASSGQGADTGELFF.